This TCR beta chain was retrieved from a study of blood T cells in healthy people across ages. In this sample, this clonotype turned up a few times. A J-beta primer mix and a sample-barcoded 5' primer were used in a second PCR of roughly 6 to 11 cycles. TCRdb reprocessed the 5' RACE reads via MiXCR and lists one record per CDR3 protein. The sample shows approximately 800,000 distinct CDR3 sequences, roughly 60% of them seen only once. V lost 3 bases, J lost 3 bases, and 11 bases lay in between. CDR3 length equals 14 residues. This sequence originates from a man aged 25-45 years in good health. The rearrangement uses TRBV12-3 or TRBV12-4 and TRBJ2-5; D may match TRBD1 or TRBD2 (6 bases each). What was sequenced was blood. CDR3 nucleotide sequence: TGTGCCAGCAGTTTTGGGGGGCGGGAAGAGACCCAGTACTTC. Translation: CASSFGGREETQYF.